Below, 8 T cell receptor beta chains from the same sample are listed, as sequenced in a study of cytomegalovirus exposure and HLA in healthy donors. Primers for the PCR totalled 60 Vbeta and 13 Jbeta. Repertoires were generated with immunoSEQ multiplex PCR, while TCRdb's copy carries only in-frame clones and drops some. The sample holds more than 12,000 clones, around 58% seen once. The sequenced material came from PBMCs. These receptors were taken from a woman aged 50 to 60 in good health and CMV-seropositive.

CDR3 in DNA: TGTGCCTGGACGCGTTCCTCCGATTCTTTCTTT. It is translated as CAWTRSSDSFF. V is TRBV30 and J is TRBJ1-1; no reliable D call. Germline assignment: CDR1 GTSNPN and CDR2 SVGIG (reference sequence). The V end was cut by 4 bases, the J end by 12 bases, with 15 bases between. The CDR3 runs to 11 residues. The full variable domain, completed using reference TRBV30 and TRBJ1-1, is SQTIHQWPATLVQPVGSPLSLECTVEGTSNPNLYWYRQAAGRGLQLLFYSVGIGQISSEVPQNLSASRPQDRQFILSSKKLLLSDSGFYLCAWTRSSDSFFGQGTRLTVV.

This clone is judged medium-sized. J is TRBJ2-7 and V is TRBV6-1; 11 bases are a match to TRBD2. Germline CDR1 reads MNHNS; CDR2 reads SASEGT. J was trimmed by 2 bases and V by 7 bases; bases with no gene match: 7. The CDR3 length is 15 residues. The CDR3 spells CASKLAGEGTYEQYF. Written as DNA, the CDR3 is TGTGCCAGCAAACTAGCGGGAGAAGGGACCTACGAGCAGTACTTC.

The genes are TRBV29-1 and TRBJ1-5; 8 bases match TRBD1. The CDR3 is 13 amino acids. CDR1 is SQVTM and CDR2 is ANQGSEA in the germline V gene. After removal of 7 bases from V and 7 bases from J, the junction contained 9 bases not matched to a gene. In DNA, the CDR3 is TGCAGCGCCATGGACAGGGCAGGGCAGCCCCAGCATTTT. It translates to CSAMDRAGQPQHF.

Only a few counts were recorded for this clone. The CDR3 sequence is CASSRGASAEAFF. CDR3 nucleotide sequence: TGTGCCAGCAGCCGGGGGGCCAGCGCTGAAGCTTTCTTT. This chain joins TRBV6-5 and TRBJ1-1; possibly TRBD1 for D (6 bases). Germline V lookup: CDR1 MNHEY, CDR2 SVGAGI. The CDR3 is 13 residues long. V was shortened by 6 bases and J by 6 bases, with 14 bases between the two germline ends.

This clone was counted between two and nine times. The V gene is TRBV6-5, the J gene TRBJ1-5, with D uncertain. This CDR3 is built from 13 residues. Germline V gives CDR1 MNHEY, CDR2 SVGAGI. The V end was cut by 5 bases, the J end by 5 bases, with 10 bases between. The CDR3 coding sequence is TGTGCCAGCAGTGAAACAGTCGATCAGCCCCAGCATTTT. Translating it yields CASSETVDQPQHF.

This clone came up once. The V gene is TRBV30, the J gene TRBJ2-2, with D hard to call. The length of the CDR3 is 14 residues. With 4 bases removed from V and 1 base from J, the gap between germline ends came to 10 bases. Per germline, CDR1 GTSNPN and CDR2 SVGIG (reference sequence). CDR3 nucleotide sequence: TGTGCCTGGAATATCGGTGGGAACACCGGGGAGCTGTTTTTT. Its translation is CAWNIGGNTGELFF.

The genes are TRBV4-3 and TRBJ2-3; a weak D match, TRBD2 (7 bases). V dropped 8 bases and J dropped 0 bases, with 15 bases sitting between them. Looked up from germline, CDR1 is LGHNA and CDR2 is YSLEER. The CDR3 is made up of 15 amino acids. The CDR3 DNA sequence: TGCGCCAGCTCTCTAGCGGACAGCAGCACAGATACGCAGTATTTT. This gives the protein CASSLADSSTDTQYF.

V usage is TRBV2 and J usage is TRBJ1-1; weak D call: TRBD1 (6 bases). Per the germline V gene, CDR1 is SNHLY and CDR2 is FYNNEI. CDR3 length: 14 amino acids. V lost 6 bases to trimming and J lost 0 bases, with 11 bases between them. DNA for the CDR3: TGTGCCAGCAGAGCACGACAGGTGAACACTGAAGCTTTCTTT. Its translation: CASRARQVNTEAFF.